These 8 T cell receptor beta chains were sequenced from one sample in a study of blood T cell repertoires in COVID-19. Assay used: immunoSEQ multiplex PCR; TCRdb lists only in-frame clones, some missing. The sample gives about 150,000 clones, approximately 81% of which show up once; 8% to 9% is in the top ten. Sequencing was carried out using peripheral blood. The receptors shown here come from a woman aged 55-69 years with COVID-19, enrolled during active disease.

This clone came up once. V usage is TRBV6-2 or TRBV6-3 and J usage is TRBJ2-7, with 11 bases that match TRBD1. Germline trimming cut 5 bases from V and 4 bases from J; bases unmatched to any gene: 7. Looked up from germline, CDR1 is MNHEY and CDR2 is SVGEGT. The CDR3 loop spans 15 amino acids. CDR3 coding DNA: TGTGCCAGCAGTACCCCCTGGGACAGGGGGTACGAGCAGTACTTC. Translated: CASSTPWDRGYEQYF.

With regard to this clone: The identical CDR3 is also encoded by other nucleotide sequences in the sample. V and J are TRBV18 and TRBJ1-1, with D possibly TRBD1 on 6 matching bases. Germline-derived CDR1 and CDR2 are KGHSH and LQKENI. CDR3 size: 15 residues. Trimming stripped 0 bases from V and 1 base from J, with 9 bases between. CDR3 sequence (DNA): TGTGCCAGCTCACCACCGGGGACAAGGAACACTGAAGCTTTCTTT. This codes for CASSPPGTRNTEAFF.

Only one count was recorded for this clone. This sequence joins TRBV19 and TRBJ2-3; TRBD1 matches 8 bases. The J segment lost 1 base and the V segment lost 8 bases, leaving 5 bases of the junction unmatched. Germline loops: CDR1 LNHDA, CDR2 SQIVND (reference sequence). The CDR3 contains 14 residues. In nucleotides, the CDR3 is TGTGCCAGTGGACAGGGACGAGGCACAGATACGCAGTATTTT. Its translation: CASGQGRGTDTQYF.

The chain employs TRBV6-1 and TRBJ1-1; a weak D match, TRBD1 (5 bases). Per the germline V gene, CDR1 is MNHNS and CDR2 is SASEGT. The CDR3 has 14 amino acids. The germline V and J ends were trimmed by 0 bases and 4 bases, with 9 bases remaining between them. CDR3 coding DNA: TGTGCCAGCAGTGAAGCGAAGGGGATCACTGAAGCTTTCTTT. Protein: CASSEAKGITEAFF.

This chain joins TRBV5-1 and TRBJ2-3; tentative D call: TRBD2 (6 bases). The CDR3 contains 18 residues. Germline values: CDR1 SGHRS, CDR2 YFSETQ. Trimming cost V 4 bases and J 4 bases, with 25 bases left between them. The CDR3 bases are TGCGCCAGCAGCGATCTCGCGGGACTTCCTCCCGGGGCAGATACGCAGTATTTT. Encoded protein: CASSDLAGLPPGADTQYF.

The J gene is TRBJ1-4, the V gene TRBV24-1; the match to TRBD1 covers 8 bases. The V segment lost 2 bases and the J segment 4 bases; nucleotides outside the gene matches: 2. Germline CDR1 reads KGHDR; CDR2 reads SFDVKD. CDR3 length equals 15 residues. Here the CDR3 reads CATSDSGQGNEKLFF. DNA of the CDR3: TGTGCCACCAGTGATTCCGGACAGGGTAATGAAAAACTGTTTTTT.

The chain carries TRBV6-6 and TRBJ1-2, with 7 bases lining up with TRBD1. The germline CDR1 and CDR2 sequences are MNHNY and SVGAGI (reference sequence). The CDR3 has 12 amino acids. Losses at the gene ends were 7 bases for V and 8 bases for J; bases not matched to a gene: 7. The CDR3 here is CASTDRAEGYTF. CDR3 in DNA: TGTGCCAGCACTGACAGGGCTGAAGGCTACACCTTC.

The chain links TRBV27 to TRBJ2-7, with TRBD1 matching 7 bases. CDR1 is MNHEY and CDR2 is SMNVEV in the germline V gene (reference sequence). With V trimmed by 10 bases and J by 3 bases, 9 bases remained unmatched. The CDR3 consists of 13 residues. The CDR3 sequence: CATRQGVHYEQYV. As DNA, the CDR3 is TGTGCCACCCGACAGGGAGTACACTACGAGCAGTACGTC.